A single sample is the source of the 2 T cell receptor beta chains below, sequenced in a study of Graves' ophthalmopathy and Graves' hyperthyroidism listed by TCRdb under 2018. Sequencing was carried out with an Illumina HiSeq 2000. For repertoire sequencing, TCR beta CDR3 regions were amplified from RNA transcripts. A first-round RT-PCR used HTBI primers with the Qiagen OneStep RT-PCR kit, followed by a second-round multiplex PCR, size selection and purification. The raw public data were reprocessed by TCRdb itself: fastp quality trimming at Q25, MiXCR clonotype calling, in-frame beta chains only. Duplicate CDR3 protein sequences are folded into a single record with the most common DNA and genes. Here the sample has roughly 380,000 distinct CDR3 sequences; 15% occur a single time. Of the sample, about 7% is held by the ten largest clones. The sequenced material came from peripheral blood. The receptors derive from a woman younger than 35 with stable Graves' hyperthyroidism. Donor details come from another sample of the same person, matched by shared clones.

This clonotype has ten or more counts. The V call is TRBV6-5, the J call TRBJ2-7, with 10 bases that match TRBD1. From germline, CDR1 is MNHEY and CDR2 SVGAGI. CDR3 size: 14 residues. J was trimmed by 6 bases and V by 2 bases; bases with no gene match: 4. This CDR3 reads CASSYGTGVSEQYF. Here the CDR3 DNA reads TGTGCCAGCAGTTACGGGACAGGGGTCTCCGAGCAGTACTTC.

The table lists this clonotype with a few counts. The chain has TRBV29-1 and TRBJ2-2; tentative D call: TRBD1 (6 bases). V dropped 6 bases and J dropped 7 bases, with 18 bases sitting between them. CDR3 length: 14 residues. The germline V gene has CDR1 SQVTM and CDR2 ANQGSEA. This chain's CDR3 is CSVRHRTDLGELFF. Here the CDR3 DNA reads TGCAGCGTCCGCCACCGGACAGACCTCGGGGAGCTGTTTTTT.